A single sample is the source of the 9 T cell receptor beta chains below, sequenced in a study of T cell responses to AZD1222 COVID-19 vaccine. Sequencing was performed with immunoSEQ multiplex PCR; in TCRdb, only in-frame clones are kept and a portion is missing. The table includes about 150,000 clones, 90% to 95% detected once. The starting material was peripheral blood, obtained on day 0 of AZD1222 vaccination. These TCRs come from an adult in good health.

The chain joins TRBV7-2 to TRBJ2-7; D may be TRBD2 (5 bases). The germline V gene encodes CDR1 SGHTA and CDR2 FQGNSA. The CDR3 loop spans 14 amino acids. The germline V and J ends were trimmed by 5 bases and 3 bases, with 14 bases remaining between them. The CDR3 spells CASSRPGNHYEQYF. The CDR3 DNA reads as TGTGCCAGCAGCCGGCCGGGGAACCACTACGAGCAGTACTTC.

The rearrangement joins TRBV2 to TRBJ1-5; TRBD1 might be the D (5 bases). Germline V gene data show CDR1 as SNHLY and CDR2 as FYNNEI. V was pared by 1 base and J by 6 bases, with 13 bases between. This CDR3 contains 15 residues. The CDR3 nucleotides read TGTGCCAGCAGTGAAGGTTTTACAGGTGGTCAGCCCCAGCATTTT. This gives the protein CASSEGFTGGQPQHF. Based on the CDR3 plus reference TRBV2 and TRBJ1-5, the full variable domain is EPEVTQTPSHQVTQMGQEVILRCVPISNHLYFYWYRQILGQKVEFLVSFYNNEISEKSEIFDDQFSVERPDGSNFTLKIRSTKLEDSAMYFCASSEGFTGGQPQHFGDGTRLSIL.

This clone was seen once. The rearrangement joins TRBV11-2 to TRBJ1-1, with D tentatively TRBD1 (5 bases). The CDR3 is 14 residues long. The V gene lost 4 bases and the J gene lost 4 bases, with 13 bases spanning the gap. Germline V gene data show CDR1 as SGHAT and CDR2 as FQNNGV. CDR3 protein: CASSSLGVGTEAFF. The CDR3 nucleotides read TGTGCCAGCAGCTCTCTGGGGGTGGGCACTGAAGCTTTCTTT.

The J gene is TRBJ2-2, the V gene TRBV5-1; TRBD1 agrees at 8 bases. The V segment lost 4 bases and the J segment 2 bases; nucleotides outside the gene matches: 7. The CDR3 has 16 amino acids. Germline values: CDR1 SGHRS, CDR2 YFSETQ. The chain's CDR3 is CASSRTGYGNTGELFF. For the CDR3, the DNA is TGCGCCAGCAGCAGGACAGGGTATGGTAACACCGGGGAGCTGTTTTTT.

The chain links TRBV28 to TRBJ1-2; D not resolved. The CDR3 is 17 amino acids. Germline loops: CDR1 MDHEN, CDR2 SYDVKM. With 6 bases removed from V and 5 bases from J, the gap between germline ends came to 25 bases. CDR3 loop: CASRPSRRSSTMYGYTF. CDR3 nucleotides: TGTGCCAGCAGACCCTCCCGACGGAGCTCCACCATGTATGGCTACACCTTC.

The J gene is TRBJ2-7, the V gene TRBV7-2, with D unclear. The CDR3 covers 13 residues. Germline CDR1 SGHTA, CDR2 FQGNSA. Deletions cut 2 bases from V and 1 base from J, with 6 bases between. CDR3 region: CASSLHGSYEQYF. The DNA for the CDR3 is TGTGCCAGCAGCTTACACGGTTCCTACGAGCAGTACTTC.

The chain carries TRBV15 and TRBJ2-1; 10 nucleotides align to TRBD2. J was trimmed by 9 bases and V by 1 base; bases with no gene match: 9. The CDR3 has 16 amino acids. Germline V gene lookup returns CDR1 LNHNV and CDR2 YYDKDF (reference sequence). In DNA form, the CDR3 reads TGTGCCACCAGCAGAGCGTTTCTAGCGGGAGTAAGTGAGCAGTTCTTC. It yields the protein CATSRAFLAGVSEQFF.

The table lists this clone with a count of one. The DNA of the CDR3 is TGTGCCAGCAGGGGGGGCGTGACAGGATACAATGAGCAGTTCTTC. The encoded protein is CASRGGVTGYNEQFF. This sequence joins TRBV25-1 and TRBJ2-1, with D tentatively TRBD1 or TRBD2 (6 bases each). This CDR3 has 15 amino acids. Germline CDR1 reads MGHDK; CDR2 reads SYGVNS. V lost 6 bases and J 4 bases, leaving 16 bases between the germline ends.

The chain carries TRBV11-1 and TRBJ2-3, with no clear D. Trimming shortened V by 4 bases and J by 0 bases, and 14 bases separated the two germline ends. Germline lookup yields CDR1 SGHAT and CDR2 FQDESV (reference sequence). This CDR3 contains 16 residues. This CDR3 is CASSSWTVSSTDTQYF. The CDR3, as DNA: TGTGCCAGCAGCTCTTGGACGGTTTCTAGCACAGATACGCAGTATTTT.